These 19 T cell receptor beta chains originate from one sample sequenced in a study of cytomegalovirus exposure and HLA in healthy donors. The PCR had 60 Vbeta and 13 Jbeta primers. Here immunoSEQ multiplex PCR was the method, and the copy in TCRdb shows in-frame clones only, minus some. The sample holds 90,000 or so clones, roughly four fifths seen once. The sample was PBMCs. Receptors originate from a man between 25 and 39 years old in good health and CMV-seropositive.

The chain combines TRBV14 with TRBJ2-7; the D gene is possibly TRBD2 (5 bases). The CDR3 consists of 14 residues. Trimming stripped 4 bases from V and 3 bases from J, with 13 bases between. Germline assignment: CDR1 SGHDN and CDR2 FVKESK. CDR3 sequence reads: CASSRRGSGYEQYF. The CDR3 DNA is TGTGCCAGCAGCCGCAGAGGGAGCGGCTACGAGCAGTACTTC.

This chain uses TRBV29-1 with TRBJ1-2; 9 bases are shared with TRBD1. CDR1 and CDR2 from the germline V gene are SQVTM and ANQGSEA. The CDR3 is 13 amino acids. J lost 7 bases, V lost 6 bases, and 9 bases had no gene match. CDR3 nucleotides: TGCAGCGTGGGCGGGACAGGGATTCTTGGCTACACCTTC. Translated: CSVGGTGILGYTF.

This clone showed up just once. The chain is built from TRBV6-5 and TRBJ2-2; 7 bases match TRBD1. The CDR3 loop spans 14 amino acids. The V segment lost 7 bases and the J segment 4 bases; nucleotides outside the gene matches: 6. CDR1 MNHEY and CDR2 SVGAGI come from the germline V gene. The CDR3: CASNDPGGTGELFF. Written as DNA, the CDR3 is TGTGCCAGCAACGACCCAGGGGGCACCGGGGAGCTGTTTTTT.

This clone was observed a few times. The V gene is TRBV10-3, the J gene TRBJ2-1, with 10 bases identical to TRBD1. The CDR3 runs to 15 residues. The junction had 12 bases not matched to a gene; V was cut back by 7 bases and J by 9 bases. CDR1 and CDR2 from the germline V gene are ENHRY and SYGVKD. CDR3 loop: CAIKGGGTGDGEQFF. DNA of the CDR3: TGTGCCATCAAAGGGGGAGGGACAGGGGACGGTGAGCAGTTCTTC.

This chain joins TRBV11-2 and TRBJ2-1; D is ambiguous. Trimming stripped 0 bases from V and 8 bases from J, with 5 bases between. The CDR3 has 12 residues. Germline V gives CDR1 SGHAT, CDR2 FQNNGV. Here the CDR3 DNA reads TGTGCCAGCAGCTTAGATGGCCATGAGCAGTTCTTC. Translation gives CASSLDGHEQFF.

The CDR3: CASSLEQSSYNEQFF. The CDR3 DNA reads TGTGCCAGCAGTTTGGAGCAGTCATCCTACAATGAGCAGTTCTTC. V usage is TRBV27 and J usage is TRBJ2-1; D remains unclear. The germline V and J ends were trimmed by 3 bases and 1 base, with 10 bases remaining between them. CDR3 size: 15 residues. Germline assignment: CDR1 MNHEY and CDR2 SMNVEV (reference sequence).

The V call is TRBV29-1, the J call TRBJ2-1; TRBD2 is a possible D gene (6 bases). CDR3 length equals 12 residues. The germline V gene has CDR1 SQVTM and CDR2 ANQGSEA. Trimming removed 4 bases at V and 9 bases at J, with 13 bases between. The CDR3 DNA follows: TGCAGCGTTGTTGTGGCGGGAAGTGAGCAGTTCTTC. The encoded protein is CSVVVAGSEQFF.

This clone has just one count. The CDR3 DNA reads TGCGCCAGCAGTCCCCCCCTAGCGGCCTCCTACAATGAGCAGTTCTTC. Its translation: CASSPPLAASYNEQFF. J is TRBJ2-1 and V is TRBV10-1, with 7 positions matching TRBD2. CDR1 is WNHNN and CDR2 is SYGVQD in the germline V gene (reference sequence). There are 16 residues in the CDR3. V shed 5 bases, J shed 0 bases, and the junction held 7 bases outside the gene matches.

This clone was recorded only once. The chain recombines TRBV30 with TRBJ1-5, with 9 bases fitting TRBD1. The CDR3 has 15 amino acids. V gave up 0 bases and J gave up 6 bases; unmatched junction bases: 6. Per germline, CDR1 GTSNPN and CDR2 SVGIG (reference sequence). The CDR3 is CAWSVGGTGSQPQHF. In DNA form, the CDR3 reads TGTGCCTGGAGTGTTGGGGGGACAGGGAGTCAGCCCCAGCATTTT.

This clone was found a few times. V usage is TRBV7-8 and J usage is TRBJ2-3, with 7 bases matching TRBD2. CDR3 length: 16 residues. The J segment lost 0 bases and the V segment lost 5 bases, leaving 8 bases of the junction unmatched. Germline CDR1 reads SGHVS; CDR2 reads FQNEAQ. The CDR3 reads CASSLYGTISTDTQYF. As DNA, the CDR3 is TGTGCCAGCAGCCTTTACGGGACTATCAGCACAGATACGCAGTATTTT.

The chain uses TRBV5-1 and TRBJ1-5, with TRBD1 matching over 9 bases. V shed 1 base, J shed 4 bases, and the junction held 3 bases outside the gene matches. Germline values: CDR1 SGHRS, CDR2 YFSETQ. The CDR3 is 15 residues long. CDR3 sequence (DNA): TGCGCCAGCAGCTTGAACGACAGGGGGAATCAGCCCCAGCATTTT. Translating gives CASSLNDRGNQPQHF.

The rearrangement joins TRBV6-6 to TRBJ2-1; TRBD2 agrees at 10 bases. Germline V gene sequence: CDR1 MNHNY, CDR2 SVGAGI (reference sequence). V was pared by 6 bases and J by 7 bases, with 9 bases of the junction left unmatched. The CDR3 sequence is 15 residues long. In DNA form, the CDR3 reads TGTGCCAGCAGCTCACTAGCGGGAAACCGGAATGAGCAGTTCTTC. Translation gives CASSSLAGNRNEQFF.

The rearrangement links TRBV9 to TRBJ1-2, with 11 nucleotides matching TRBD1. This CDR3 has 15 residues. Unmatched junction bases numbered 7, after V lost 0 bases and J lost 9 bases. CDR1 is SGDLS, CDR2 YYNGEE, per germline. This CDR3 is CASSVVSGQGVRYTF. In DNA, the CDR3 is TGTGCCAGCAGCGTAGTTTCGGGACAGGGGGTCCGCTACACCTTC. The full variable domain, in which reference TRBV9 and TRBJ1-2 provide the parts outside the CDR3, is DSGVTQTPKHLITATGQRVTLRCSPRSGDLSVYWYQQSLDQGLQFLIQYYNGEERAKGNILERFSAQQFPDLHSELNLSSLELGDSALYFCASSVVSGQGVRYTFGSGTRLTVV.

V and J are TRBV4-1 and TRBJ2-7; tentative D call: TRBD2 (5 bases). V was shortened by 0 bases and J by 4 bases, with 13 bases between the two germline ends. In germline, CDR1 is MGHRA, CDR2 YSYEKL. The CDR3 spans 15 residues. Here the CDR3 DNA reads TGCGCCAGCAGCCAAGAATCCCCGCCGGGGTACGAGCAGTACTTC. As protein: CASSQESPPGYEQYF.

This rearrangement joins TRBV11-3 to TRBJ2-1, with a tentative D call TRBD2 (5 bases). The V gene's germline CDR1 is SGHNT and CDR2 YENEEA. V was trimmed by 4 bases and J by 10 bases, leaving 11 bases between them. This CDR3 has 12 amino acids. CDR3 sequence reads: CASSSRSGEQFF. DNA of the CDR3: TGTGCCAGCAGCTCGAGGTCGGGGGAGCAGTTCTTC. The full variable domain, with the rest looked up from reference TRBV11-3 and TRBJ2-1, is EAGVVQSPRYKIIEKKQPVAFWCNPISGHNTLYWYLQNLGQGPELLIRYENEEAVDDSQLPKDRFSAERLKGVDSTLKIQPAELGDSAVYLCASSSRSGEQFFGPGTRLTVL.

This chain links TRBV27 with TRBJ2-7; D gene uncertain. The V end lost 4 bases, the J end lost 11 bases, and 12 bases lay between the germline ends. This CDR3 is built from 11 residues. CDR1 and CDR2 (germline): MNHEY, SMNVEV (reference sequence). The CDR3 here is CASSSKVAEYF. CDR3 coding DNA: TGTGCCAGCAGTTCTAAGGTTGCGGAGTACTTC.

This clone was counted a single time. CDR3 DNA sequence: TGTGCCAGCAGCTTCTCGGGAGGGCTTGGCAATGAGCAGTTCTTC. Translated: CASSFSGGLGNEQFF. This chain uses TRBV5-6 with TRBJ2-1; 8 bases align to TRBD2. Germline-derived CDR1 and CDR2 are SGHDT and YYEEEE. The CDR3 loop spans 15 amino acids. Losses at the gene ends were 2 bases for V and 6 bases for J; bases not matched to a gene: 7.

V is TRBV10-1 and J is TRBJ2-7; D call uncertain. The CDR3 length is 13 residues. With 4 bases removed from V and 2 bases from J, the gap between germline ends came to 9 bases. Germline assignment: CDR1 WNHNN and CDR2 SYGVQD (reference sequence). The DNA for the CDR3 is TGCGCCAGCAGTGGGTCCTTTCCCTACGAGCAGTACTTC. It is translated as CASSGSFPYEQYF.

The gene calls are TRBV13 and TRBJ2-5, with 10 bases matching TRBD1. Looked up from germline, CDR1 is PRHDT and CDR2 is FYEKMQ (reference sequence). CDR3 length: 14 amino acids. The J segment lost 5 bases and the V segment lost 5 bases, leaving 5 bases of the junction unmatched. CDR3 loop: CASSLDRGRETQYF. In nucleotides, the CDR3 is TGTGCCAGCAGCCTCGACAGGGGGCGGGAGACCCAGTACTTC.